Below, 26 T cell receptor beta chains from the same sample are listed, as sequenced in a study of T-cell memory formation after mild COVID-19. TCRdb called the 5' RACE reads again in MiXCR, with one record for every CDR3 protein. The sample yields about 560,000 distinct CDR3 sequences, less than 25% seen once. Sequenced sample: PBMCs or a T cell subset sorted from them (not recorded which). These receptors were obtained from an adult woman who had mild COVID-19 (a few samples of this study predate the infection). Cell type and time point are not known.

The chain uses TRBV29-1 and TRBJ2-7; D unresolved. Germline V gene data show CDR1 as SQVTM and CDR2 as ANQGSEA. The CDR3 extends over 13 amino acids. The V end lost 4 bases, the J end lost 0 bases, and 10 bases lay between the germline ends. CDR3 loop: CSVVAPSSYEQYF. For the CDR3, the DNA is TGCAGCGTTGTCGCACCGAGCTCCTACGAGCAGTACTTC.

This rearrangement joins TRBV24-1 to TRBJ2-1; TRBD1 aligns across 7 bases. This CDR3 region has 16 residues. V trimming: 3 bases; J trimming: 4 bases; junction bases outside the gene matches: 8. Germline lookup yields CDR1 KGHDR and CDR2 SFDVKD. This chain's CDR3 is CATSDSSGTEYNEQFF. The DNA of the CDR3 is TGTGCCACCAGTGATAGTTCCGGGACAGAATACAATGAGCAGTTCTTC.

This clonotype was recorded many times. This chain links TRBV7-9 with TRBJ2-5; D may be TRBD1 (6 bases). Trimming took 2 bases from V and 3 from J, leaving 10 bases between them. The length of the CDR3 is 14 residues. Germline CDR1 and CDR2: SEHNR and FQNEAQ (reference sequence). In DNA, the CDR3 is TGTGCCAGCAGCTTACAGGGGAGCGAAGAGACCCAGTACTTC. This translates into CASSLQGSEETQYF.

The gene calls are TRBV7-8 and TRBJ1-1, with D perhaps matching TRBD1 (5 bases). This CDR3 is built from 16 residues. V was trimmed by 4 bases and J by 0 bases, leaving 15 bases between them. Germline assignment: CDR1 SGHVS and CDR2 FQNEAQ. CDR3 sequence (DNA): TGTGCCAGCAGCTCAAGGACAAGATTAATGAACACTGAAGCTTTCTTT. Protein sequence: CASSSRTRLMNTEAFF.

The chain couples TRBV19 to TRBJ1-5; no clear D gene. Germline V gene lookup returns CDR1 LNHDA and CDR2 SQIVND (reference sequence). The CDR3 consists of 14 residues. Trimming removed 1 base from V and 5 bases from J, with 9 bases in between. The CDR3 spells CASSIAAVDQPQHF. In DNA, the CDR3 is TGTGCCAGTAGTATAGCGGCAGTTGATCAGCCCCAGCATTTT.

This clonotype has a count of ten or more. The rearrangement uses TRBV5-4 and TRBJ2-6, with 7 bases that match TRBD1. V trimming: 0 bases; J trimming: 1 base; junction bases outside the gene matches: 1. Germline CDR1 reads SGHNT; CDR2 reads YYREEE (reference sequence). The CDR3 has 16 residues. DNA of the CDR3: TGTGCCAGCAGCTTGGGACAGGGATCTGGGGCCAACGTCCTGACTTTC. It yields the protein CASSLGQGSGANVLTF.

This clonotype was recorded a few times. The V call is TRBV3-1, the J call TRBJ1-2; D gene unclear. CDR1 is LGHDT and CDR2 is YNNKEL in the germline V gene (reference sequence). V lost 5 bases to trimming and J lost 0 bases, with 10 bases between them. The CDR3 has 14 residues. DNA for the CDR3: TGTGCCAGCAGCAGCCCTCTGACTAACTATGGCTACACCTTC. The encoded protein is CASSSPLTNYGYTF.

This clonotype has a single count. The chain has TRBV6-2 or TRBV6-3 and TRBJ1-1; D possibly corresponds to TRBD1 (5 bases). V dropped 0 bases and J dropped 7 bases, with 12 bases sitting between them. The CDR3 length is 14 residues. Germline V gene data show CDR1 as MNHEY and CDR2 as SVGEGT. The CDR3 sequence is CASSYSWDDSEAFF. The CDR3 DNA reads TGTGCCAGCAGTTACTCGTGGGACGATAGTGAAGCTTTCTTT.

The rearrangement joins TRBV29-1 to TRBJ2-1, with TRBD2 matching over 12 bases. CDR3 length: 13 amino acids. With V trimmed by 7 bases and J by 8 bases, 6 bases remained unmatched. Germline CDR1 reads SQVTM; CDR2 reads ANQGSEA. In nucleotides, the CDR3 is TGCAGCGGCCTGACTAGCGGGAGCCATGAGCAGTTCTTC. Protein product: CSGLTSGSHEQFF.

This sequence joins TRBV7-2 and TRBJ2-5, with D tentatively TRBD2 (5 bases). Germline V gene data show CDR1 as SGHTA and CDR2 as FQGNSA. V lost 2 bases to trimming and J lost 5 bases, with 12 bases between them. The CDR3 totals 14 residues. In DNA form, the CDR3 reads TGTGCCAGCAGCTTAAGTGCTAGCTTGGAGACCCAGTACTTC. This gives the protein CASSLSASLETQYF.

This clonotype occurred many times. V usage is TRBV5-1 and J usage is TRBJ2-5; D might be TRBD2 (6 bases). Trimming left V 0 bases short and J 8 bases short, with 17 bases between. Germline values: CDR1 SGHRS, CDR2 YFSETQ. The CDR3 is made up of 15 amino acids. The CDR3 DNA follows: TGCGCCAGCAGCTTGGACCTAGCGCCCCCGGGAACCCAGTACTTC. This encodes CASSLDLAPPGTQYF.

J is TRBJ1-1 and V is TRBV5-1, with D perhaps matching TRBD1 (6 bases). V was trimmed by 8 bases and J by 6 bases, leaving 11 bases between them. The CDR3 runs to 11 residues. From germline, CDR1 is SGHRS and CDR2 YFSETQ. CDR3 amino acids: CASFRGPEAFF. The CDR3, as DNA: TGCGCCAGTTTCAGGGGCCCTGAAGCTTTCTTT.

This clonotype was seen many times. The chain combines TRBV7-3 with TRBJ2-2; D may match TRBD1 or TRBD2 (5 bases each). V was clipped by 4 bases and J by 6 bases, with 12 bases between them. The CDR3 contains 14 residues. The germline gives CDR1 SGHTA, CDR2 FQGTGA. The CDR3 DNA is TGTGCCAGCAGCTCAACAGGAGGCCCCGGGGAGCTGTTTTTT. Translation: CASSSTGGPGELFF.

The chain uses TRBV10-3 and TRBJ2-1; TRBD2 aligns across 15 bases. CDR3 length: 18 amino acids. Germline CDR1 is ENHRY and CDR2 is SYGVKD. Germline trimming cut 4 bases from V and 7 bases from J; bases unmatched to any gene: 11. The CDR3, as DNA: TGTGCCATCAGTGCGGGACTAGCGGGAGGAATTGTCGGGAATGAGCAGTTCTTC. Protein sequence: CAISAGLAGGIVGNEQFF.

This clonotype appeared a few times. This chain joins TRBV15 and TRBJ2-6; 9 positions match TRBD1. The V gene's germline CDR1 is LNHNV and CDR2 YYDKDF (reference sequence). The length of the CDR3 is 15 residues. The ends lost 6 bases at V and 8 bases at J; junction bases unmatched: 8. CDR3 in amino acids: CATRNQDRGPNVLTF. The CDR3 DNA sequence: TGTGCCACCAGAAACCAGGACAGGGGCCCCAACGTCCTGACTTTC.

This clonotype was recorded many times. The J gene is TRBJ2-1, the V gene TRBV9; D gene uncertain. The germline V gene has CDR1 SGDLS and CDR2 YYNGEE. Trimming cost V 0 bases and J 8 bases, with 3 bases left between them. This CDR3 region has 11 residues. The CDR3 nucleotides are TGTGCCAGCAGCGTAGGGGATGAGCAGTTCTTC. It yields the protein CASSVGDEQFF.

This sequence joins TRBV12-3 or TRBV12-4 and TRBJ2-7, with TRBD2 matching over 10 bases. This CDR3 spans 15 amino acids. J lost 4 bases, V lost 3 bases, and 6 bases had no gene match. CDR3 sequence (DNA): TGTGCCAGCAGTTTTGAGGGGACTAGCGAGTACGAGCAGTACTTC. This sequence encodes CASSFEGTSEYEQYF.

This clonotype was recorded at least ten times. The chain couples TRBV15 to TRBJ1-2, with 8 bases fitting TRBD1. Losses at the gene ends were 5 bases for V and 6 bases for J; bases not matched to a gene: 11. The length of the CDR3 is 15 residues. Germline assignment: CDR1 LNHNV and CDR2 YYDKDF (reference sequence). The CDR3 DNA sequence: TGTGCCACCAGCTCCAGATACGGACAGGGACATGGCTACACCTTC. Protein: CATSSRYGQGHGYTF.

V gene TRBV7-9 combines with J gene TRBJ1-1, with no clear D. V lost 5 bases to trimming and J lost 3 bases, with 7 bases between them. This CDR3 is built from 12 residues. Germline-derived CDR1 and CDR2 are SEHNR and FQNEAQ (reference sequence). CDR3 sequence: CASSRLDTEAFF. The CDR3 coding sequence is TGTGCCAGCAGCCGGCTGGACACTGAAGCTTTCTTT.

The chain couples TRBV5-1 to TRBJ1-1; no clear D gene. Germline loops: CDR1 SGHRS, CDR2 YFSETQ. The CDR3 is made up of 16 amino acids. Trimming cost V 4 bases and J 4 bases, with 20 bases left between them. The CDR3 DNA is TGCGCCAGCAGCCCGTTACTAGGAGGACGGAGCACTGAAGCTTTCTTT. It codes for CASSPLLGGRSTEAFF.

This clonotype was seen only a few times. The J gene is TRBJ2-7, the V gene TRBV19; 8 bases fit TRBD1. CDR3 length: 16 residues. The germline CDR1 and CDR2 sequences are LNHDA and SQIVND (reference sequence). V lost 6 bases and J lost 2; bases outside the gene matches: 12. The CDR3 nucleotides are TGTGCCAGTAGCCCGTCTTGGGGACAGGCCCCCTACGAGCAGTACTTC. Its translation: CASSPSWGQAPYEQYF.

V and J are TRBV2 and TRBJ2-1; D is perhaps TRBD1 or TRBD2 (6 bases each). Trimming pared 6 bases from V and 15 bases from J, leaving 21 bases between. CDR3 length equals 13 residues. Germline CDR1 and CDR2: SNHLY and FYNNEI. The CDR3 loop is CASSNTEGGNGFF. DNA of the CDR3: TGTGCCAGCAGCAACACCGAGGGGGGAAACGGGTTCTTC.

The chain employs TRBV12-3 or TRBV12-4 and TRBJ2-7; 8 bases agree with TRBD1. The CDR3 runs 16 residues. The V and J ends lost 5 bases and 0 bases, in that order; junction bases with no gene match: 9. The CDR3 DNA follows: TGTGCCAGCAGTCCGGCAGGGGGCCCGAACTCCTACGAGCAGTACTTC. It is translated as CASSPAGGPNSYEQYF.

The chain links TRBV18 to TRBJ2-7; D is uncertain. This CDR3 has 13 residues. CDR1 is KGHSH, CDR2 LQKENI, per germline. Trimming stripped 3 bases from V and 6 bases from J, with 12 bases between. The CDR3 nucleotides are TGTGCCAGCTCACCCTCGGCCTTAGGCGAGCAGTACTTC. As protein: CASSPSALGEQYF.

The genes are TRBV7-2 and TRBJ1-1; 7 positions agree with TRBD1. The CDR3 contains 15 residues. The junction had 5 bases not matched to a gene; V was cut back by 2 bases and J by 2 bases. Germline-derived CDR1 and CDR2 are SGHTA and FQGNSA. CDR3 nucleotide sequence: TGTGCCAGCAGCTTAACGACAGGGTCAAACACTGAAGCTTTCTTT. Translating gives CASSLTTGSNTEAFF.

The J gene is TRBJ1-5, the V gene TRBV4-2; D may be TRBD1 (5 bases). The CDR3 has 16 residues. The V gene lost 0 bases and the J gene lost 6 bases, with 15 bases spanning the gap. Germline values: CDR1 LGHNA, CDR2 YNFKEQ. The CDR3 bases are TGTGCCAGCAGCCAAGAGGGTTCAGGGACGATTCAGCCCCAGCATTTT. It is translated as CASSQEGSGTIQPQHF.